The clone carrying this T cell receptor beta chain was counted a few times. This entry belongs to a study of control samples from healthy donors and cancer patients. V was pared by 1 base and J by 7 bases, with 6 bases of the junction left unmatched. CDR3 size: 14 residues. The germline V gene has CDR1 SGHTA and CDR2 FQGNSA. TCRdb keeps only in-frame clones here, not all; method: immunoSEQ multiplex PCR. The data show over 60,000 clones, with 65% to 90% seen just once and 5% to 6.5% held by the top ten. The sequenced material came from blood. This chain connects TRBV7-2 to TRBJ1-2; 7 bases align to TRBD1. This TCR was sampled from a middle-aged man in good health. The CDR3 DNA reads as TGTGCCAGCAGCTTAGGTGACAGGGAAGCTGGCTACACCTTC. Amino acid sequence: CASSLGDREAGYTF.